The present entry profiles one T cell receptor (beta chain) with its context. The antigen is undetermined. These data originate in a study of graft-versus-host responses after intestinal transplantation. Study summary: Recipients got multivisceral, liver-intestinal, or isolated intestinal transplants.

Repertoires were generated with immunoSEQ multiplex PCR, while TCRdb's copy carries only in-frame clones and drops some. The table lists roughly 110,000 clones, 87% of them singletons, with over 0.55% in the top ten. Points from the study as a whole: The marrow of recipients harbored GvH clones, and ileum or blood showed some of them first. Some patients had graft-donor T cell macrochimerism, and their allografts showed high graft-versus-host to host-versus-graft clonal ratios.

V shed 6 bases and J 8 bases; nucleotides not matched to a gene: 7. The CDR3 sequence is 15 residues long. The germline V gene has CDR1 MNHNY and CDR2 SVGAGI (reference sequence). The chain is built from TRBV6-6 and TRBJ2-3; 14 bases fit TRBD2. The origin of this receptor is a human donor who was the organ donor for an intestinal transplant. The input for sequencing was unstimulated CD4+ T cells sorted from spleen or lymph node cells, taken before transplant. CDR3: CASSWTSGGPVTQYF. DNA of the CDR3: TGTGCCAGCAGCTGGACTAGCGGGGGGCCCGTTACGCAGTATTTT.